This is a list of T cell receptor beta chains from one sample in a study of cytomegalovirus exposure and HLA in healthy donors. The table came from immunoSEQ multiplex PCR; TCRdb's copy has only in-frame clones and leaves some out. The sample has roughly 130,000 clones; less than 85% are singletons. The sequenced sample consisted of PBMCs. Source of these receptors: a male donor in good health and CMV-seronegative. CDR3s include the opening cysteine and the closing phenylalanine or tryptophan. D genes are given only for firm matches. Part of the rows lack a size; the others show once, few, many or a class for expanded clones.

J	D	size	V	DNA	CDR3
TRBJ2-2	TRBD1	-	TRBV7-9	TGTGCCAGCAGCTCACGACAGGGGGCCGGGGAGCTGTTTTTT	CASSSRQGAGELFF
TRBJ2-7	TRBD2	-	TRBV5-4	TGTGCCAGCAGCTTAAAGCGGGAGTTGGGCGACGAGCAGTACTTC	CASSLKRELGDEQYF
TRBJ1-1	-	-	TRBV9	TGTGCCAGCAGCGTAGGGGCAGGGGCGAACACTGAAGCTTTCTTT	CASSVGAGANTEAFF
TRBJ1-2	-	-	TRBV5-1	TGCGCCAGCAGTCCCAGGGGCGGTTTCGGCTACACCTTC	CASSPRGGFGYTF
TRBJ1-1	TRBD1	-	TRBV5-1	TGCGCCAGCAGCTTGGATGGGACAGGGGGCGAAGCTTTCTTT	CASSLDGTGGEAFF
TRBJ2-7	-	few	TRBV7-3	TGTGCCAGCAGCCTAAAGGTCAGGGACGAGCAGTACTTC	CASSLKVRDEQYF
TRBJ1-1	-	once	TRBV5-1	TGCGCCAGCAGCTTTCAAGGGGGACAGAACACTGAAGCTTTCTTT	CASSFQGGQNTEAFF
TRBJ2-7	-	-	TRBV7-2	TGTGCCAGCAGCCCTCTCCGCTCCTACGAGCAGTACTTC	CASSPLRSYEQYF
TRBJ2-3	-	-	TRBV6-8	TGTGCCAGCAGCCCCCCTAGCCCCGAGGACACAGATACGCAGTATTTT	CASSPPSPEDTDTQYF
TRBJ2-2	TRBD1	-	TRBV5-1	TGCGCCAGCAGCTTGATCGGGACAGGCGGGGCGAACACCGGGGAGCTGTTTTTT	CASSLIGTGGANTGELFF
TRBJ2-5	TRBD2	-	TRBV10-2	TGCGCCAGCAGCAGGGACTACCCCCAAGAGACCCAGTACTTC	CASSRDYPQETQYF
TRBJ1-2	TRBD1	-	TRBV18	TGTGCCAGCTCTCCGGCGGACAGGGAATATGGCTACACCTTC	CASSPADREYGYTF
TRBJ1-2	-	once	TRBV30	TGTGCCTCCAGGGTCGACTATGGCTACACCTTC	CASRVDYGYTF
TRBJ2-4	-	-	TRBV12-2	TGTGCAAGTCGCGACTTCACCGGACGGGAAAACAGTCAGTACTTC	CASRDFTGRENSQYF
TRBJ1-5	-	-	TRBV5-5	TGTGCCAGCAGCTTTTCCGGGACTGATCAGCCCCAGCATTTT	CASSFSGTDQPQHF
TRBJ2-3	-	-	TRBV7-2	TGTGCCAGCAGCTTAGTCCAGGGTGGGGATACGCAGTATTTT	CASSLVQGGDTQYF
TRBJ2-1	TRBD1	once	TRBV6-6	TGTGCCAGCAGACCGGGACAGCTCCACAATGAGCAGTTCTTC	CASRPGQLHNEQFF
TRBJ2-7	TRBD1	-	TRBV28	TGTGCCAGCAGTTTATCGGGGACAGGGGGCTTGGGCGAGCAGTACTTC	CASSLSGTGGLGEQYF
TRBJ2-2	TRBD1	few	TRBV6-6	TGTGCCAGCAGCCTGACAGGGGGCAACACCGGGGAGCTGTTTTTT	CASSLTGGNTGELFF